The 16 T cell receptor beta chains in this list originate from one sample, sequenced in a study of T cells in Graves' hyperthyroidism and ophthalmopathy. Researchers amplified the TCR beta CDR3 regions from RNA transcripts. The TCR CDR3 first-round RT-PCR relied on the HTBI primer set. TCRdb re-called the multiplex PCR reads through MiXCR, storing one row per CDR3 protein. Of a few hundred thousand distinct CDR3 sequences listed, about 15% are singletons. Sequencing used blood. The receptors stem from a woman aged 18-35 years with Graves' hyperthyroidism.

This clonotype has a single count. The J gene is TRBJ2-4, the V gene TRBV15; the D is unclear. The germline V gene has CDR1 LNHNV and CDR2 YYDKDF (reference sequence). The CDR3 sequence is 14 residues long. Trimming took 3 bases from V and 0 from J, leaving 6 bases between them. The CDR3 DNA is TGTGCCACCAGCAGGGGGATAGCCAAAAACATTCAGTACTTC. It encodes CATSRGIAKNIQYF.

This clonotype was observed many times. This rearrangement joins TRBV4-3 to TRBJ1-2; 7 bases agree with TRBD1. CDR1 is LGHNA, CDR2 YSLEER, per germline. This CDR3 is 14 amino acids long. Losses at the gene ends were 0 bases for V and 8 bases for J; bases not matched to a gene: 6. CDR3 amino acids: CASSQDRDSFGYTF. Here the CDR3 DNA reads TGCGCCAGCAGCCAAGATCGGGACAGCTTCGGCTACACCTTC.

As concerns this clonotype: A much larger clonotype is one base distant, so this may be a read error. As the CDR3 is not closed by the conserved phenylalanine or tryptophan, this likely results from a read error. In DNA, the CDR3 is TGCGCCAGCGGATCCCAGGGATCCCCCGAGCAGTACCTC. Amino acids: CASGSQGSPEQYL. The chain employs TRBV10-1 and TRBJ2-7; possible D gene TRBD1, 5 bases. CDR3 length equals 13 residues. V lost 8 bases and J lost 6, with 17 bases in between. CDR1 WNHNN and CDR2 SYGVQD come from the germline V gene (reference sequence).

The rearrangement joins TRBV10-3 to TRBJ1-3; 9 bases fit TRBD1. This CDR3 has 16 amino acids. In germline, CDR1 is ENHRY, CDR2 SYGVKD. The trim removed 7 bases at V and 3 bases at J, leaving 10 bases unmatched. As DNA, the CDR3 is TGTGCCATCACGCCAGGGGACAGGGTAGTTGGAAACACCATATATTTT. Its translation is CAITPGDRVVGNTIYF.

This clonotype was counted at least ten times. The chain couples TRBV11-2 to TRBJ1-1; D uncertain. Deletions cut 0 bases from V and 2 bases from J, with 7 bases between. In germline, CDR1 is SGHAT, CDR2 FQNNGV. The CDR3 has 14 residues. The CDR3 DNA reads TGTGCCAGCAGCTTAGATGGATTTAACACTGAAGCTTTCTTT. Translated, it gives CASSLDGFNTEAFF.

This clonotype was detected ten times or more. The chain carries TRBV7-3 and TRBJ2-3; D may be TRBD2 (6 bases). The CDR3 covers 18 residues. The germline V gene has CDR1 SGHTA and CDR2 FQGTGA. V was shortened by 4 bases and J by 0 bases, with 20 bases between the two germline ends. The CDR3 loop is CASSSQPLSSASTDTQYF. The CDR3 DNA reads TGTGCCAGCAGCTCTCAACCCCTCTCTAGCGCAAGCACAGATACGCAGTATTTT.

V is TRBV10-3 and J is TRBJ1-3; possible D gene TRBD1, 6 bases. V dropped 4 bases and J dropped 0 bases, with 13 bases sitting between them. This CDR3 comprises 16 residues. The germline gives CDR1 ENHRY, CDR2 SYGVKD. CDR3 DNA sequence: TGTGCCATCAGTGGAGGGGGACAAGGCTCTGGAAACACCATATATTTT. It translates to CAISGGGQGSGNTIYF.

The chain joins TRBV10-3 to TRBJ2-7; unclear D gene. In germline, CDR1 is ENHRY, CDR2 SYGVKD. The CDR3 contains 14 residues. Between the trimmed V and J ends, which lost 3 bases and 5 bases, there was a span of 14 bases. For the CDR3, the DNA is TGTGCCATCAGTGAACAGCGACCTGGTGACGAGCAGTACTTC. This encodes CAISEQRPGDEQYF.

The J gene is TRBJ2-1, the V gene TRBV3-1; TRBD2 agrees at 12 bases. CDR1 is LGHDT and CDR2 is YNNKEL in the germline V gene (reference sequence). V lost 1 base to trimming and J lost 5 bases; unmatched junction nucleotides: 9. This CDR3 is 18 amino acids long. Here the CDR3 reads CASSQALAGGPSHNEQFF. DNA for the CDR3: TGTGCCAGCAGCCAAGCGCTAGCGGGAGGGCCGTCACACAATGAGCAGTTCTTC.

This clonotype was observed a handful of times. The rearrangement links TRBV9 to TRBJ2-1; the D gene is possibly TRBD1 (6 bases). With 5 bases removed from V and 9 bases from J, the gap between germline ends came to 15 bases. The CDR3 is made up of 13 amino acids. CDR1 and CDR2 from the germline V gene are SGDLS and YYNGEE. The CDR3, as DNA: TGTGCCAGCAGTTACCACAGGGTGGGTGAGCAGTTCTTC. This sequence encodes CASSYHRVGEQFF.

This clonotype was seen ten or more times. The chain links TRBV12-3 or TRBV12-4 to TRBJ2-4; 9 positions match TRBD2. The CDR3 runs 17 residues. Unmatched junction bases numbered 6, after V lost 2 bases and J lost 1 base. The CDR3: CASSLLLAGSAKNIQYF. For the CDR3, the DNA is TGTGCCAGCAGTTTACTCCTAGCGGGGAGTGCCAAAAACATTCAGTACTTC.

This clonotype was found many times. The CDR3 loop is CASSSGQGGNTEAFF. The CDR3 DNA sequence: TGTGCCAGCAGCTCGGGACAGGGGGGCAACACTGAAGCTTTCTTT. The chain is built from TRBV7-9 and TRBJ1-1; the match to TRBD1 covers 11 bases. V shed 4 bases, J shed 2 bases, and the junction held 3 bases outside the gene matches. Looked up from germline, CDR1 is SEHNR and CDR2 is FQNEAQ (reference sequence). The CDR3 is 15 residues long.

The chain is built from TRBV28 and TRBJ2-5; 8 positions match TRBD2. Germline V lookup: CDR1 MDHEN, CDR2 SYDVKM. V was pared by 4 bases and J by 5 bases, with 6 bases of the junction left unmatched. CDR3 length: 14 amino acids. CDR3 sequence: CASSYEREIETQYF. The CDR3 nucleotides read TGTGCCAGCAGTTATGAGCGGGAGATCGAGACCCAGTACTTC.

At least ten counts were recorded for this clonotype. The J gene is TRBJ2-2, the V gene TRBV7-3; 10 positions match TRBD1. From germline, CDR1 is SGHTA and CDR2 FQGTGA. The CDR3 has 17 amino acids. V shed 1 base and J 6 bases; nucleotides not matched to a gene: 8. The CDR3, as DNA: TGTGCCAGCAGCTTAAGATTTCAGGGACAGGGGTCCGGGGAGCTGTTTTTT. Translated: CASSLRFQGQGSGELFF.

This clonotype was picked up many times. The chain employs TRBV11-1 and TRBJ1-1; D possibly corresponds to TRBD1 (6 bases). The CDR3 runs to 16 residues. From germline, CDR1 is SGHAT and CDR2 FQDESV (reference sequence). Trimming shortened V by 7 bases and J by 0 bases, and 18 bases separated the two germline ends. Written as DNA, the CDR3 is TGTGCCAGCACCAGCCCAAGGGGGTATGTGAACACTGAAGCTTTCTTT. The encoded protein is CASTSPRGYVNTEAFF.

This clonotype came up a few times. The junction differs from germline at one of its ends, possibly a read error. V is TRBV7-9 and J is TRBJ2-1; 13 positions match TRBD2. CDR1 and CDR2 from the germline V gene are SEHNR and FQNEAQ (reference sequence). The CDR3 is made up of 15 amino acids. CDR3 bases: TGTGCCAGCAGGTTAGGGACTAGCGGGGCCCATGAGCAGTTCTTC. Its protein product is CASRLGTSGAHEQFF.